The entry below describes one T cell receptor (beta chain). Assay: immunoSEQ multiplex PCR; the TCRdb copy retains only in-frame clones and omits some. There are 200,000 to 300,000 clones in the sample; 83% occur only once, and around 6% lies in the top ten. The sample comes from a study of blood T cell repertoires in COVID-19. There are 16 residues in the CDR3. Unmatched junction bases numbered 8, after V lost 4 bases and J lost 5 bases. The sequenced material came from peripheral blood. This TCR was recovered from a human donor in a cohort sampled during active COVID-19. The chain recombines TRBV23-1 with TRBJ2-1; 10 bases map to TRBD1. TRBV23-1 is an ORF; its function is uncertain. The CDR3 DNA sequence: TGCGCCAGCAGTCTTGGACCGGGACAGGGGAACAATGAGCAGTTCTTC. It encodes CASSLGPGQGNNEQFF.